This is a list of T cell receptor beta chains from one sample in a study of memory CD4+ T cells and cytomegalovirus serostatus. Generated by immunoSEQ multiplex PCR, the TCRdb table keeps only in-frame clones and is missing some. The repertoire holds about 57,000 clones, approximately 79% seen once, with about 0.82% in the top ten. The sequenced sample was memory CD4+ T cells from blood. The origin of the receptors is an adult in good health and CMV-seronegative. The CDR3 runs from the conserved cysteine through the conserved F or W.

J	V	CDR3
TRBJ2-1	TRBV7-9	CASSFNVYNEQFF
TRBJ2-2	TRBV6-5	CASRTSGRGTGELFF
TRBJ2-3	TRBV28	CASIRGLAGGLGTDTQYF
TRBJ2-7	TRBV2	CASSAFGTGTFEQYF
TRBJ1-1	TRBV6-1	CASRIDSNTEAFF
TRBJ1-2	TRBV4-2	CASSQNLGQGGGYTF
TRBJ1-3	TRBV7-2	CASSFGQDGNTIYF
TRBJ1-2	TRBV6-5	CASSSPSDGKGYTF
TRBJ1-1	TRBV11-2	CASSKEGRRWNTEAFF
TRBJ1-5	TRBV5-8	CASSLGTRVSNQPQHF
TRBJ2-1	TRBV9	CASSAHLGASGDEQFF
TRBJ1-4	TRBV25-1	CASSESGKSEKLFF
TRBJ2-5	TRBV5-1	CASSVGSEETQYF
TRBJ2-7	TRBV10-3	CAISDPGQGSFPEQYF
TRBJ2-2	TRBV7-2	CASSLLGGANTGELFF
TRBJ1-1	TRBV12-2	CASRLGSPSFF
TRBJ2-3	TRBV4-1	CASSQSTDTQYF
TRBJ1-1	TRBV28	CASREDDRMNTEAFF
TRBJ2-7	TRBV6-1	CASEGGPIVYEQYF
TRBJ2-3	TRBV7-2	CASSLGAGGLTDTQYF
TRBJ2-4	TRBV4-1	CASSQPGQGKNIQYF
TRBJ1-2	TRBV20-1	CSAARGYTF
TRBJ1-3	TRBV28	CASSPPRGYTIYF
TRBJ2-6	TRBV11-2	CASSFTAGQGAGANVLTF